The present T cell receptor (beta chain) was sequenced within a study of blood T cell repertoires in COVID-19. This clone was observed a few times. Data came from immunoSEQ multiplex PCR; TCRdb stores just in-frame clones and leaves some out. Among some 150,000 clones, roughly 90% were seen once, and the ten largest hold approximately 0.95%. Trimming took 3 bases from V and 5 from J, leaving 22 bases between them. CDR1 SGHTA and CDR2 FQGTGA come from the germline V gene. CDR3 length equals 17 residues. The origin of this receptor is a woman in her fifties or sixties with acute or convalescent COVID-19. Sequenced material: peripheral blood. This sequence joins TRBV7-3 and TRBJ1-1, with D possibly TRBD1 on 6 matching bases. CDR3 region: CASSLFSGDIGLTEAFF. CDR3 bases: TGTGCCAGCAGCTTGTTTTCAGGGGATATAGGTCTTACTGAAGCTTTCTTT.